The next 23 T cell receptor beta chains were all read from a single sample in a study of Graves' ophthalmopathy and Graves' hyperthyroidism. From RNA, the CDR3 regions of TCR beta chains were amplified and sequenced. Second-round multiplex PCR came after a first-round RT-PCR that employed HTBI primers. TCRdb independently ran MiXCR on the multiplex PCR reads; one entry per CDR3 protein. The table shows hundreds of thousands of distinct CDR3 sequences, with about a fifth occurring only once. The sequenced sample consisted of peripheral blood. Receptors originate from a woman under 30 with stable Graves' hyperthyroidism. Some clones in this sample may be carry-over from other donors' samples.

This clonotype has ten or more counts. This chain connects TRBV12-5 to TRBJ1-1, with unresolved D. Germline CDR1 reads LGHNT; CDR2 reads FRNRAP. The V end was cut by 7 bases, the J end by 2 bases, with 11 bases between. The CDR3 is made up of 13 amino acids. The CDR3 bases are TGTGCTAGTGCGTGGAGCCTAAACACTGAAGCTTTCTTT. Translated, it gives CASAWSLNTEAFF. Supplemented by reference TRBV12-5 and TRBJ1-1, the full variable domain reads DARVTQTPRHKVTEMGQEVTMRCQPILGHNTVFWYRQTMMQGLELLAYFRNRAPLDDSGMPKDRFSAEMPDATLATLKIQPSEPRDSAVYFCASAWSLNTEAFFGQGTRLTVV.

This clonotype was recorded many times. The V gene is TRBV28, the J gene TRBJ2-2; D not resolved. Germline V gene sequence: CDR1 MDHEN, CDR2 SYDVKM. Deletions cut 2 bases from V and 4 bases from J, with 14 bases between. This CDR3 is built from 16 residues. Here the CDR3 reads CASSLPEAVVTGELFF. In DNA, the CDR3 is TGTGCCAGCAGTTTACCAGAGGCTGTAGTCACCGGGGAGCTGTTTTTT.

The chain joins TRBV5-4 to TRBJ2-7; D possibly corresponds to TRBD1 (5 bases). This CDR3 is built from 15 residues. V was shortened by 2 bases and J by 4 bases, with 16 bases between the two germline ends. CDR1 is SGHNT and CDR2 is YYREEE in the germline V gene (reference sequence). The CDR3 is CASSLKQERVYEQYF. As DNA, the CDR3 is TGTGCCAGCAGCTTAAAACAGGAGAGAGTTTACGAGCAGTACTTC.

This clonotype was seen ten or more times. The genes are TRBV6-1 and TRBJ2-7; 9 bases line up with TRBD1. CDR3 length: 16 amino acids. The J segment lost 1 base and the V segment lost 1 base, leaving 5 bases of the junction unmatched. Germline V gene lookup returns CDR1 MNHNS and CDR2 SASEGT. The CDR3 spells CASSEEEGQGSYEQYF. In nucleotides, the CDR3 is TGTGCCAGCAGTGAAGAAGAGGGACAGGGATCCTACGAGCAGTACTTC.

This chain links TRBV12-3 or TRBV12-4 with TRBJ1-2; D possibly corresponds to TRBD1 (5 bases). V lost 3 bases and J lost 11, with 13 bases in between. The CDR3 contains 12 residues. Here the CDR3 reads CASSFLGLGYTF. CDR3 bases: TGTGCCAGCAGTTTCCTGGGGCTTGGTTACACCTTC.

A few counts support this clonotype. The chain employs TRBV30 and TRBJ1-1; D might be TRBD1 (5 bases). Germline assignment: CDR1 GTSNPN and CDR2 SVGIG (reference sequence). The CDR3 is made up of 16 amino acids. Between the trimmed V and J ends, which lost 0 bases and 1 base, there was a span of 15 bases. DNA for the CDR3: TGTGCCTGGAGTGTACCCCGGGGGAGTGAGAACACTGAAGCTTTCTTT. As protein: CAWSVPRGSENTEAFF. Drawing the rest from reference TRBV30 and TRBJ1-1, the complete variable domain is SQTIHQWPATLVQPVGSPLSLECTVEGTSNPNLYWYRQAAGRGLQLLFYSVGIGQISSEVPQNLSASRPQDRQFILSSKKLLLSDSGFYLCAWSVPRGSENTEAFFGQGTRLTVV.

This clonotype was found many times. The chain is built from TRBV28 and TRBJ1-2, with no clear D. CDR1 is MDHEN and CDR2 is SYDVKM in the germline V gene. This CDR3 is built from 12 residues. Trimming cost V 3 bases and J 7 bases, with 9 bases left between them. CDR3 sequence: CASSFAVVGYTF. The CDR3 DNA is TGTGCCAGCAGTTTTGCGGTAGTTGGCTACACCTTC.

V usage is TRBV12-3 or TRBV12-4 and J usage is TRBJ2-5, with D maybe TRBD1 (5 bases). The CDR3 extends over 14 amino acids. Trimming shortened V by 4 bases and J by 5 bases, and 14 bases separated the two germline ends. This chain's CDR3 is CASSYRQPEETQYF. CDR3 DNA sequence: TGTGCCAGCAGTTACAGACAGCCAGAGGAGACCCAGTACTTC.

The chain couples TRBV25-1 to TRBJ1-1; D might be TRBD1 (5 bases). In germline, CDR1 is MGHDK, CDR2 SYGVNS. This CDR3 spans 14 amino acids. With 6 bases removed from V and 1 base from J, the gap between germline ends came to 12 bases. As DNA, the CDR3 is TGTGCCAGCAGCCGAATGACAGCGAACACTGAAGCTTTCTTT. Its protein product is CASSRMTANTEAFF.

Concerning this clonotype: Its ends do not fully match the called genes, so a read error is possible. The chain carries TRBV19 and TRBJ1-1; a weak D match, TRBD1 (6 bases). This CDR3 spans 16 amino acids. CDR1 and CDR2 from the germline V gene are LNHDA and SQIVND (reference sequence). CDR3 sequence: CASSIGSSGAATEAFF. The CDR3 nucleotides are TGTGCCAGTAGTATAGGCTCTTCAGGGGCGGCCACTGAAGCCTTCTTT.

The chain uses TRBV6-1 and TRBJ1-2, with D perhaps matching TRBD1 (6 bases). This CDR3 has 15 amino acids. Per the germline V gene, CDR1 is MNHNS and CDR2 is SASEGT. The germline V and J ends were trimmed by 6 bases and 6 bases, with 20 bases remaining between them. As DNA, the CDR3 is TGTGCCAGCAGACCGGCCGGGACAACGAGGGATGGCTACACCTTC. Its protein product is CASRPAGTTRDGYTF.

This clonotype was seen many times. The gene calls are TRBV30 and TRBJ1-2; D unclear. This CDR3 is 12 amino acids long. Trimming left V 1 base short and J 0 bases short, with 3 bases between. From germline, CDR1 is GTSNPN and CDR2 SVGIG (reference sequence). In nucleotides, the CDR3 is TGTGCCTGGAGTGCAACTAACTATGGCTACACCTTC. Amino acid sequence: CAWSATNYGYTF.

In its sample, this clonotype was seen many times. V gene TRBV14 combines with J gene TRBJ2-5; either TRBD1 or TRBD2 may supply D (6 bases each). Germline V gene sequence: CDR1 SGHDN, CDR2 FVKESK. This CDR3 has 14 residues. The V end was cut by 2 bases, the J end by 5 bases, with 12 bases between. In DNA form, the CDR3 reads TGTGCCAGCAGCCAATGGGGGGCGCGTGAGACCCAGTACTTC. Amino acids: CASSQWGARETQYF.

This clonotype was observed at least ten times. The CDR3 sequence: CASSESGSVYGYTF. CDR3 bases: TGTGCCAGCAGTGAAAGTGGTAGTGTCTATGGCTACACCTTC. The chain links TRBV6-1 to TRBJ1-2; D not resolved. CDR3 size: 14 residues. Germline V gene data show CDR1 as MNHNS and CDR2 as SASEGT. The V gene lost 2 bases and the J gene lost 4 bases, with 11 bases spanning the gap.

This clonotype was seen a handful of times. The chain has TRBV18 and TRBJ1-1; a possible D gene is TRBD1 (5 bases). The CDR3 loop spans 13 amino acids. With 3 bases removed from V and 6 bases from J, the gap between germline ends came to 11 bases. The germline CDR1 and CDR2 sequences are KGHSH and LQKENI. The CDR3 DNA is TGTGCCAGCTCACCGGATCAGGGTGCTGAAGCTTTCTTT. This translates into CASSPDQGAEAFF. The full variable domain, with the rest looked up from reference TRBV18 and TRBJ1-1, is NAGVMQNPRHLVRRRGQEARLRCSPMKGHSHVYWYRQLPEEGLKFMVYLQKENIIDESGMPKERFSAEFPKEGPSILRIQQVVRGDSAAYFCASSPDQGAEAFFGQGTRLTVV.

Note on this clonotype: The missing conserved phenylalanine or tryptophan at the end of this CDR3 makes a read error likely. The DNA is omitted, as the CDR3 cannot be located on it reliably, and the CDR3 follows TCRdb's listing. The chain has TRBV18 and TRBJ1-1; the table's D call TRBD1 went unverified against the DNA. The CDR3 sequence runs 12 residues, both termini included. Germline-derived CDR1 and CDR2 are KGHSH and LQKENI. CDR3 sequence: CASSSQQGSACL.

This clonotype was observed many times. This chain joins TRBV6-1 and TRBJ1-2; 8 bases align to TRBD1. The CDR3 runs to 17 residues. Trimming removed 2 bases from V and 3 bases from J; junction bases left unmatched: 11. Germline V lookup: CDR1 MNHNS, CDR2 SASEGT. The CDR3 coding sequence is TGTGCCAGCAGTGAAACAGGGGGTGCCCCATCGGACTATGGCTACACCTTC. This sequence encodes CASSETGGAPSDYGYTF.

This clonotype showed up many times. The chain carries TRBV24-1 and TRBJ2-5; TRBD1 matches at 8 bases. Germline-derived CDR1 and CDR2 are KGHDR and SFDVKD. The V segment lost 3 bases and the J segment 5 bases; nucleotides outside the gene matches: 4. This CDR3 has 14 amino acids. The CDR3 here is CATSDTTGGETQYF. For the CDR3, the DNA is TGTGCCACCAGTGATACCACAGGGGGGGAGACCCAGTACTTC.

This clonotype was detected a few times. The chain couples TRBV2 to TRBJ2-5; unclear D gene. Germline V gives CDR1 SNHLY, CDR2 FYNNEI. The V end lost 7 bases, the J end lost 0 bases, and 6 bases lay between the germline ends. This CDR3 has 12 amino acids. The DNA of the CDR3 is TGTGCCAGCATGGATGACCAAGAGACCCAGTACTTC. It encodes CASMDDQETQYF.

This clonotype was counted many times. CDR3 region: CASSLDPTAPRTEAFF. CDR3 nucleotides: TGTGCCAGCAGCTTAGATCCGACAGCCCCGAGGACTGAAGCTTTCTTT. This sequence joins TRBV11-2 and TRBJ1-1, with TRBD1 as a possible D gene (5 bases). This CDR3 is 16 amino acids long. The V end was cut by 0 bases, the J end by 5 bases, with 16 bases between. The germline V gene encodes CDR1 SGHAT and CDR2 FQNNGV.

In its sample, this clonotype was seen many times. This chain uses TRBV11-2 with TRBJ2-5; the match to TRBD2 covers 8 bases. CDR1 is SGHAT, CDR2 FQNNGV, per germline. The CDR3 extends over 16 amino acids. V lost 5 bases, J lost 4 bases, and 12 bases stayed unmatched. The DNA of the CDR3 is TGTGCCAGCAGCCCGGGAGGGGGTTACTTAGTAGAGACCCAGTACTTC. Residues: CASSPGGGYLVETQYF.

In nucleotides, the CDR3 is TGTGCCAGCAGCTCGTTCAGGGGGGAGACCCAGTACTTC. Protein sequence: CASSSFRGETQYF. This chain joins TRBV7-3 and TRBJ2-5; 7 nucleotides agree with TRBD1. V dropped 4 bases and J dropped 5; count of bases not matched to a gene: 4. Germline V gene data show CDR1 as SGHTA and CDR2 as FQGTGA. The CDR3 runs to 13 residues.

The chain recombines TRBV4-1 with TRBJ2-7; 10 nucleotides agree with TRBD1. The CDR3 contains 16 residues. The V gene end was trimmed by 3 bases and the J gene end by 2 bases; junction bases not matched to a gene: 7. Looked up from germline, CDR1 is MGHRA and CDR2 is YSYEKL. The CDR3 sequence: CASSQSPGQGTYEQYF. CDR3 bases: TGCGCCAGCAGCCAGAGTCCGGGACAGGGGACCTACGAGCAGTACTTC.